This passage covers 32 T cell receptor beta chains from one sample sequenced in a study of regulatory dendritic cells for organ transplantation. CFSE-labeled sorted T cells met regulatory or mature dendritic cells for 5 to 6 days. Their specific antigens are unknown. Measured with immunoSEQ multiplex PCR; TCRdb has only the in-frame clones, and not every one. Among tens of thousands of clones listed, over 75% were seen once. Material: naive CD4+ T cells from blood cultured with dendritic cells. Subset specified: CD45RA+ naive T cells. The receptor source for this set is a human donor in good health.

The chain combines TRBV10-1 with TRBJ1-5, with 7 bases identical to TRBD1. In germline, CDR1 is WNHNN, CDR2 SYGVQD (reference sequence). Trimming cost V 2 bases and J 3 bases; bases outside gene matches: 10. This CDR3 region has 17 residues. The DNA for the CDR3 is TGCGCCAGCAGTGAGCGTTGGACAGGACGTTTCAATCAGCCCCAGCATTTT. Translated: CASSERWTGRFNQPQHF.

This clone was picked up one time. The J gene is TRBJ2-3, the V gene TRBV9, with 11 positions matching TRBD2. V lost 3 bases to trimming and J lost 5 bases; unmatched junction nucleotides: 8. Germline CDR1 is SGDLS and CDR2 is YYNGEE. The CDR3 spans 16 residues. This chain's CDR3 is CASSALAGGLRDTQYF. CDR3 DNA sequence: TGTGCCAGCAGCGCCTTAGCGGGGGGGCTCAGAGATACGCAGTATTTT.

This chain uses TRBV20-1 with TRBJ1-2; D unclear. Per germline, CDR1 DFQATT and CDR2 SNEGSKA (reference sequence). V was pared by 1 base and J by 5 bases, with 5 bases between. There are 11 residues in the CDR3. The CDR3 spells CSARGLYGYTF. The CDR3 nucleotides read TGCAGTGCTAGAGGGCTTTATGGCTACACCTTC.

The chain employs TRBV18 and TRBJ2-2; the D is unclear. Between the trimmed V and J ends, which lost 3 bases and 7 bases, there was a span of 6 bases. The length of the CDR3 is 12 residues. CDR1 and CDR2 (germline): KGHSH, LQKENI. The CDR3 loop reads CASSPSIGELFF. The CDR3 DNA reads TGTGCCAGCTCACCGAGCATCGGGGAGCTGTTTTTT.

The CDR3 DNA is TGTGCCAGTAGTATCTCGACTAGCCGCTCCTACAATGAGCAGTTCTTC. Amino acid sequence: CASSISTSRSYNEQFF. The chain uses TRBV19 and TRBJ2-1; 7 nucleotides match TRBD2. The CDR3 contains 16 residues. Germline V gene sequence: CDR1 LNHDA, CDR2 SQIVND (reference sequence). V was clipped by 3 bases and J by 0 bases; unmatched bases: 5.

The chain employs TRBV13 and TRBJ2-7; 9 nucleotides line up with TRBD1. Trimming took 6 bases from V and 6 from J; bases not matched to a gene: 15. This CDR3 region has 16 residues. From germline, CDR1 is PRHDT and CDR2 FYEKMQ (reference sequence). The CDR3 DNA reads TGTGCCAGCAGTTACTCTCCGGGACAGGGACTTGGCGAGCAGTACTTC. It is translated as CASSYSPGQGLGEQYF. Drawing the rest from reference TRBV13 and TRBJ2-7, the complete variable domain is AAGVIQSPRHLIKEKRETATLKCYPIPRHDTVYWYQQGPGQDPQFLISFYEKMQSDKGSIPDRFSAQQFSDYHSELNMSSLELGDSALYFCASSYSPGQGLGEQYFGPGTRLTVT.

This chain connects TRBV30 to TRBJ1-1; no clear D gene. V shed 4 bases and J shed 3 bases, with 12 bases lying between them. The CDR3 totals 13 residues. Germline V lookup: CDR1 GTSNPN, CDR2 SVGIG (reference sequence). The CDR3 sequence is CAWIIELYTEAFF. The CDR3 nucleotides are TGTGCCTGGATTATAGAGCTGTACACTGAAGCTTTCTTT.

The V call is TRBV19, the J call TRBJ2-3; 9 nucleotides align to TRBD1. The V and J ends lost 9 bases and 4 bases, in that order; junction bases with no gene match: 8. The CDR3 is made up of 14 amino acids. CDR1 and CDR2 (germline): LNHDA, SQIVND (reference sequence). DNA for the CDR3: TGTGCCAGCCGTGGGACAGGGCCCGCAGATACGCAGTATTTT. Protein: CASRGTGPADTQYF.

This rearrangement joins TRBV10-3 to TRBJ2-3; D ambiguous. Trimming shortened V by 0 bases and J by 1 base, and 5 bases separated the two germline ends. CDR1 is ENHRY, CDR2 SYGVKD, per germline. There are 14 residues in the CDR3. CDR3 DNA sequence: TGTGCCATCAGTGAGTCAGCTGGCACAGATACGCAGTATTTT. Protein sequence: CAISESAGTDTQYF.

V is TRBV6-5 and J is TRBJ2-7; 7 nucleotides agree with TRBD1. V was pared by 0 bases and J by 1 base, with 6 bases of the junction left unmatched. CDR3 length: 16 residues. The germline CDR1 and CDR2 sequences are MNHEY and SVGAGI. Here the CDR3 DNA reads TGTGCCAGCAGTTACTCGCGCGTCAGGGGGTCCTACGAGCAGTACTTC. Translating gives CASSYSRVRGSYEQYF.

J is TRBJ1-5 and V is TRBV7-2, with D unresolved. V lost 0 bases and J 0 bases, leaving 12 bases between the germline ends. The CDR3 runs to 17 residues. The V gene's germline CDR1 is SGHTA and CDR2 FQGNSA. CDR3 in DNA: TGTGCCAGCAGCTTAGCGATTGCGGGAAATAGCAATCAGCCCCAGCATTTT. Amino acids: CASSLAIAGNSNQPQHF.

The chain couples TRBV7-8 to TRBJ2-7; tentatively, D is TRBD2 (7 bases). This CDR3 is 15 amino acids long. The germline V and J ends were trimmed by 1 base and 6 bases, with 16 bases remaining between them. In germline, CDR1 is SGHVS, CDR2 FQNEAQ. The CDR3 is CASSLVEGGPGEQYF. In DNA, the CDR3 is TGTGCCAGCAGCTTAGTCGAGGGGGGGCCGGGCGAGCAGTACTTC. The variable domain in full, with the rest retrieved from reference TRBV7-8 and TRBJ2-7, is GAGVSQSPRYKVAKRGQDVALRCDPISGHVSLFWYQQALGQGPEFLTYFQNEAQLDKSGLPSDRFFAERPEGSVSTLKIQRTQQEDSAVYLCASSLVEGGPGEQYFGPGTRLTVT.

The chain recombines TRBV6-5 with TRBJ2-7; no reliable D call. Germline-derived CDR1 and CDR2 are MNHEY and SVGAGI. There are 12 residues in the CDR3. Trimming shortened V by 4 bases and J by 2 bases, and 6 bases separated the two germline ends. CDR3 protein: CASSSPPYEQYF. Written as DNA, the CDR3 is TGTGCCAGCAGTTCTCCACCCTACGAGCAGTACTTC.

The rearrangement links TRBV4-2 to TRBJ1-4; D possibly corresponds to TRBD1 (6 bases). V gave up 2 bases and J gave up 8 bases, with 12 bases separating them. The CDR3 loop spans 14 amino acids. Germline CDR1 and CDR2: LGHNA and YNFKEQ. The CDR3 sequence is CASSQPLGAEKLFF. The CDR3 DNA is TGTGCCAGCAGCCAACCGTTGGGGGCGGAAAAACTGTTTTTT.

V gene TRBV5-1 combines with J gene TRBJ1-1; 9 bases are a match to TRBD1. Looked up from germline, CDR1 is SGHRS and CDR2 is YFSETQ. The CDR3 contains 18 residues. The V and J ends lost 0 bases and 2 bases, in that order; junction bases with no gene match: 11. The CDR3 sequence is CASSLGVKEGQGNTEAFF. The CDR3 DNA sequence: TGCGCCAGCAGCTTGGGAGTAAAAGAGGGACAGGGAAACACTGAAGCTTTCTTT. The full variable domain, rest sourced from reference TRBV5-1 and TRBJ1-1, is KAGVTQTPRYLIKTRGQQVTLSCSPISGHRSVSWYQQTPGQGLQFLFEYFSETQRNKGNFPGRFSGRQFSNSRSEMNVSTLELGDSALYLCASSLGVKEGQGNTEAFFGQGTRLTVV.

CDR3 nucleotides: TGTGCCAGCAGCTCCCTCGTAGGGACAGGCGACTATGGCTACACCTTC. This encodes CASSSLVGTGDYGYTF. The gene calls are TRBV5-5 and TRBJ1-2; 8 bases match TRBD1. Per germline, CDR1 SGHKS and CDR2 YYEKEE (reference sequence). The CDR3 spans 16 residues. After removal of 3 bases from V and 3 bases from J, the junction contained 10 bases not matched to a gene.

The V and J genes are TRBV25-1 and TRBJ1-5; TRBD1 matches at 8 bases. CDR1 is MGHDK and CDR2 is SYGVNS in the germline V gene. The CDR3 has 14 residues. Unmatched junction bases numbered 3, after V lost 2 bases and J lost 6 bases. This CDR3 reads CASSEPGGGQPQHF. CDR3 nucleotides: TGTGCCAGCAGTGAACCAGGGGGCGGTCAGCCCCAGCATTTT.

The chain uses TRBV27 and TRBJ2-5, with 7 bases lining up with TRBD2. The CDR3 is made up of 16 amino acids. The germline CDR1 and CDR2 sequences are MNHEY and SMNVEV (reference sequence). Losses at the gene ends were 3 bases for V and 1 base for J; bases not matched to a gene: 8. In DNA form, the CDR3 reads TGTGCCAGCAGTTTGGGAGGGGTTCGGTTCCAAGAGACCCAGTACTTC. As protein: CASSLGGVRFQETQYF.

The J gene is TRBJ2-3, the V gene TRBV4-3; D gene ambiguous. V lost 3 bases and J 2 bases, leaving 9 bases between the germline ends. The CDR3 has 14 residues. Germline V lookup: CDR1 LGHNA, CDR2 YSLEER. CDR3 loop: CASSHDSDTDTQYF. The CDR3, as DNA: TGCGCCAGCAGCCATGACTCGGACACAGATACGCAGTATTTT.

The chain has TRBV11-2 and TRBJ2-3, with unresolved D. CDR1 and CDR2 (germline): SGHAT, FQNNGV. V was clipped by 5 bases and J by 1 base, with 13 bases between them. The CDR3 contains 15 residues. CDR3: CASSKVALRTDTQYF. CDR3 coding DNA: TGTGCCAGCAGCAAAGTTGCCCTCCGCACAGATACGCAGTATTTT. Supplemented by reference TRBV11-2 and TRBJ2-3, the full variable domain reads EAGVAQSPRYKIIEKRQSVAFWCNPISGHATLYWYQQILGQGPKLLIQFQNNGVVDDSQLPKDRFSAERLKGVDSTLKIQPAKLEDSAVYLCASSKVALRTDTQYFGPGTRLTVL.

The rearrangement joins TRBV19 to TRBJ2-2, with 12 bases aligning to TRBD1. This CDR3 has 15 amino acids. The germline gives CDR1 LNHDA, CDR2 SQIVND (reference sequence). With 6 bases clipped from V and 4 bases from J, the junction kept 3 bases outside the gene matches. CDR3 sequence reads: CASRGQGASTGELFF. The DNA for the CDR3 is TGTGCCAGTAGGGGACAGGGGGCGAGCACCGGGGAGCTGTTTTTT.

V gene TRBV4-3 combines with J gene TRBJ1-6; 7 bases fit TRBD1. CDR3 size: 16 residues. Germline values: CDR1 LGHNA, CDR2 YSLEER. V was clipped by 2 bases and J by 1 base; unmatched bases: 2. The CDR3 coding sequence is TGCGCCAGCAGCCAATCAGGGGGGTCCTATAATTCACCCCTCCACTTT. Translation gives CASSQSGGSYNSPLHF.

The CDR3 loop is CAWSVGDRGLSVSSYNEQFF. The CDR3 DNA follows: TGTGCCTGGAGTGTTGGGGACAGGGGCCTTTCGGTTAGCTCCTACAATGAGCAGTTCTTC. The rearrangement joins TRBV30 to TRBJ2-1; TRBD1 aligns across 10 bases. The CDR3 spans 20 residues. Germline loops: CDR1 GTSNPN, CDR2 SVGIG (reference sequence). Trimming cost V 0 bases and J 0 bases; bases outside gene matches: 14.

This sequence joins TRBV7-9 and TRBJ1-1; tentative D call: TRBD1 (5 bases). Germline CDR1 is SEHNR and CDR2 is FQNEAQ (reference sequence). V was clipped by 5 bases and J by 4 bases, with 14 bases between them. The length of the CDR3 is 14 residues. The CDR3 spells CASSPLGAGTEAFF. In DNA form, the CDR3 reads TGTGCCAGCAGCCCCCTAGGGGCGGGCACTGAAGCTTTCTTT.

The CDR3 loop is CASSPVFLAGGAYNEQFF. DNA of the CDR3: TGTGCCAGCTCACCAGTTTTTTTAGCGGGAGGCGCCTACAATGAGCAGTTCTTC. The genes are TRBV18 and TRBJ2-1; 10 nucleotides align to TRBD2. CDR3 size: 18 residues. Germline loops: CDR1 KGHSH, CDR2 LQKENI. The trim removed 2 bases at V and 2 bases at J, leaving 9 bases unmatched.

The genes are TRBV7-8 and TRBJ2-7, with D uncertain. The CDR3 loop spans 12 amino acids. The V end was cut by 2 bases, the J end by 3 bases, with 5 bases between. The germline CDR1 and CDR2 sequences are SGHVS and FQNEAQ. CDR3 bases: TGTGCCAGCAGCTTAAGTGGCTACGAGCAGTACTTC. It codes for CASSLSGYEQYF.

This clone was seen a single time. The chain couples TRBV7-9 to TRBJ2-3; the D call may be TRBD1 or TRBD2 (5 bases each). CDR1 and CDR2 from the germline V gene are SEHNR and FQNEAQ (reference sequence). This CDR3 is 14 amino acids long. Trimming took off 1 base at V and 1 base at J, with 6 bases between the two ends. The chain's CDR3 is CASSLGDGTDTQYF. Here the CDR3 DNA reads TGTGCCAGCAGCTTAGGGGACGGCACAGATACGCAGTATTTT.

The chain employs TRBV19 and TRBJ2-4; TRBD2 might be the D (5 bases). The germline gives CDR1 LNHDA, CDR2 SQIVND (reference sequence). Deletions cut 0 bases from V and 3 bases from J, with 12 bases between. This CDR3 contains 16 residues. The CDR3 DNA reads TGTGCCAGTAGTATAGAGACGCGGGCGGGCAAAAACATTCAGTACTTC. Translating it yields CASSIETRAGKNIQYF.

The rearrangement uses TRBV2 and TRBJ2-3; D is ambiguous. Trimming removed 7 bases at V and 6 bases at J, with 17 bases between. Germline V gene lookup returns CDR1 SNHLY and CDR2 FYNNEI. CDR3 length: 14 residues. The CDR3 region is CASTRFLGPDTQYF. CDR3 DNA sequence: TGTGCCAGCACCAGGTTTCTTGGCCCCGATACGCAGTATTTT.

The chain carries TRBV19 and TRBJ1-1, with 7 bases fitting TRBD1. With V trimmed by 7 bases and J by 1 base, 15 bases remained unmatched. The V gene's germline CDR1 is LNHDA and CDR2 SQIVND (reference sequence). The CDR3 loop spans 17 amino acids. The CDR3 is CASTMTGPTFRNTEAFF. Here the CDR3 DNA reads TGTGCCAGTACCATGACAGGGCCTACTTTTAGGAACACTGAAGCTTTCTTT.

This chain joins TRBV30 and TRBJ2-3; no clear D gene. Per germline, CDR1 GTSNPN and CDR2 SVGIG (reference sequence). The CDR3 runs to 14 residues. The V end was cut by 4 bases, the J end by 1 base, with 12 bases between. CDR3 nucleotides: TGTGCCTGGAATCGACGAAGCGGCACAGATACGCAGTATTTT. It encodes CAWNRRSGTDTQYF.

This chain connects TRBV18 to TRBJ1-2; D is possibly TRBD1 (6 bases). Trimming took 6 bases from V and 1 from J, leaving 12 bases between them. The CDR3 runs 14 residues. CDR1 is KGHSH and CDR2 is LQKENI in the germline V gene. The CDR3 loop is CASSRADSNYGYTF. The CDR3 nucleotides read TGTGCCAGCTCTCGGGCGGACAGTAACTATGGCTACACCTTC. The whole variable domain, filled in from reference TRBV18 and TRBJ1-2, reads NAGVMQNPRHLVRRRGQEARLRCSPMKGHSHVYWYRQLPEEGLKFMVYLQKENIIDESGMPKERFSAEFPKEGPSILRIQQVVRGDSAAYFCASSRADSNYGYTFGSGTRLTVV.